A single sample is the source of the 9 T cell receptor beta chains below, sequenced in a study of T cell changes during pregnancy in multiple sclerosis. The data were produced by immunoSEQ multiplex PCR, yet TCRdb's version contains in-frame clones alone and is incomplete. This sample has some 38,000 clones, with 85% to 95% found just once. Source: CD4+ T cells from peripheral blood mononuclear cells, taken in the second trimester of pregnancy. These receptor sequences come from a female donor with multiple sclerosis, enrolled in a pregnancy study.

In this sample, this clone turned up once. This rearrangement joins TRBV9 to TRBJ1-1; D is unresolved. The CDR3 extends over 13 amino acids. Looked up from germline, CDR1 is SGDLS and CDR2 is YYNGEE. The V end lost 0 bases, the J end lost 2 bases, and 5 bases lay between the germline ends. The chain's CDR3 is CASSVDINTEAFF. Here the CDR3 DNA reads TGTGCCAGCAGCGTAGACATTAACACTGAAGCTTTCTTT. Variable domain in full (rest from reference TRBV9 and TRBJ1-1): DSGVTQTPKHLITATGQRVTLRCSPRSGDLSVYWYQQSLDQGLQFLIQYYNGEERAKGNILERFSAQQFPDLHSELNLSSLELGDSALYFCASSVDINTEAFFGQGTRLTVV.

This clone was seen a single time. The chain combines TRBV29-1 with TRBJ1-2, with 7 bases lining up with TRBD1. V lost 6 bases and J lost 6; bases outside the gene matches: 10. CDR1 is SQVTM, CDR2 ANQGSEA, per germline. CDR3 length: 13 residues. The CDR3, as DNA: TGCAGCGTGAAAGACAGGGTGGTGAATGGCTACACCTTC. It codes for CSVKDRVVNGYTF.

V is TRBV5-8 and J is TRBJ1-5; maybe TRBD1 (6 bases). Germline V gene data show CDR1 as SGHTS and CDR2 as YDEGEE. Trimming left V 2 bases short and J 4 bases short, with 13 bases between. The CDR3 spans 15 residues. Here the CDR3 DNA reads TGTGCCAGCAGCTTCTTAGGACAGCTAAATCAGCCCCAGCATTTT. Protein sequence: CASSFLGQLNQPQHF.

The V gene is TRBV7-9, the J gene TRBJ2-1; D remains ambiguous. The CDR3 contains 14 residues. With 4 bases removed from V and 1 base from J, the gap between germline ends came to 8 bases. Looked up from germline, CDR1 is SEHNR and CDR2 is FQNEAQ (reference sequence). CDR3 nucleotides: TGTGCCAGCAGCTCCACGGGTTCCTACAATGAGCAGTTCTTC. Encoded protein: CASSSTGSYNEQFF.

The chain employs TRBV7-2 and TRBJ1-6; 9 bases fit TRBD1. CDR1 SGHTA and CDR2 FQGNSA come from the germline V gene. The CDR3 runs 14 residues. With 1 base clipped from V and 10 bases from J, the junction kept 2 bases outside the gene matches. The CDR3 is CASSLGTGDSPLHF. The CDR3 bases are TGTGCCAGCAGCTTAGGGACAGGGGACTCACCCCTCCACTTT.

The J gene is TRBJ2-3, the V gene TRBV9, with 7 bases that match TRBD2. V was pared by 4 bases and J by 3 bases, with 8 bases of the junction left unmatched. The CDR3 contains 15 residues. Germline V gives CDR1 SGDLS, CDR2 YYNGEE. The CDR3 is CASSLTDGGTDTQYF. For the CDR3, the DNA is TGTGCCAGCAGCCTAACGGACGGGGGGACAGATACGCAGTATTTT.

This clone was observed once. The chain combines TRBV4-3 with TRBJ1-1; D is uncertain. Germline CDR1 reads LGHNA; CDR2 reads YSLEER. The CDR3 sequence is 15 residues long. V dropped 0 bases and J dropped 1 base, with 9 bases sitting between them. The CDR3 is CASSQDWSTNTEAFF. The CDR3 DNA follows: TGCGCCAGCAGCCAAGATTGGAGTACGAACACTGAAGCTTTCTTT.

This clone was seen a single time. The V and J genes are TRBV6-4 and TRBJ2-7; TRBD2 might be the D (7 bases). The V end was cut by 0 bases, the J end by 5 bases, with 29 bases between. Germline V gives CDR1 MRHNA, CDR2 SNTAGT. The CDR3 length is 20 residues. CDR3 protein: CASSDSKKENGAGEGNEQYF. As DNA, the CDR3 is TGTGCCAGCAGTGACTCGAAGAAGGAGAACGGGGCAGGGGAGGGAAACGAGCAGTACTTC.

This clone was observed a single time. The rearrangement links TRBV29-1 to TRBJ1-2; no reliable D call. Germline lookup yields CDR1 SQVTM and CDR2 ANQGSEA. V lost 6 bases and J lost 5, with 13 bases in between. The CDR3 has 12 residues. Written as DNA, the CDR3 is TGCAGCGTCCTAGAGCCGGGGTATGGCTACACCTTC. This encodes CSVLEPGYGYTF.